What follows are 15 T cell receptor beta chains derived from one specimen sequenced in a study of cytomegalovirus exposure and HLA in healthy donors. Primers included in the PCR were 60 Vbeta and 13 Jbeta primers. Generated by immunoSEQ multiplex PCR, the TCRdb table keeps only in-frame clones and is missing some. The sample yields 100,000 to 150,000 clones, 80% seen once. The sample taken for sequencing was PBMCs. These receptors came from a female donor in good health and CMV-seropositive.

This clone was picked up one time. The rearrangement joins TRBV18 to TRBJ2-2; no firm D call. The CDR3 contains 15 residues. The V and J ends lost 3 bases and 4 bases respectively, with 12 bases between them. In germline, CDR1 is KGHSH, CDR2 LQKENI. As DNA, the CDR3 is TGTGCCAGCTCACCCCATCCCGTGAGCACCGGGGAGCTGTTTTTT. Translation: CASSPHPVSTGELFF.

The chain combines TRBV27 with TRBJ2-7, with a tentative D call TRBD1 (6 bases). Trimming pared 5 bases from V and 7 bases from J, leaving 21 bases between. The CDR3 spans 15 residues. Germline assignment: CDR1 MNHEY and CDR2 SMNVEV (reference sequence). The CDR3 DNA reads as TGTGCCAGCAGTACCAGGACAGAGGGATCTTGGGAGCAGTACTTC. It yields the protein CASSTRTEGSWEQYF.

J is TRBJ2-6 and V is TRBV5-8; perhaps TRBD1 as D (6 bases). This CDR3 is built from 16 residues. Trimming removed 5 bases from V and 0 bases from J, with 12 bases in between. Germline V CDR1 and CDR2: SGHTS, YDEGEE. The CDR3 nucleotides are TGTGCCAGCAGGACAGGTATTAGCTCTGGGGCCAACGTCCTGACTTTC. Its protein product is CASRTGISSGANVLTF.

This sequence joins TRBV28 and TRBJ1-1, with a possible D match to TRBD1 (6 bases). Deletions cut 7 bases from V and 0 bases from J, with 12 bases between. CDR3 length: 14 residues. Germline assignment: CDR1 MDHEN and CDR2 SYDVKM. The DNA for the CDR3 is TGTGCCAGCACTATAACAGGGCTGAACACTGAAGCTTTCTTT. This gives the protein CASTITGLNTEAFF.

The chain recombines TRBV12-5 with TRBJ1-2, with D perhaps matching TRBD1 (5 bases). The germline V gene has CDR1 LGHNT and CDR2 FRNRAP. This CDR3 spans 13 amino acids. V was trimmed by 5 bases and J by 4 bases, leaving 11 bases between them. The DNA of the CDR3 is TGTGCTAGTGGTCGACAGAATTTCTATGGCTACACCTTC. This codes for CASGRQNFYGYTF.

This clone appeared once. The CDR3 region is CASYEGFNQPQHF. The DNA of the CDR3 is TGTGCCAGTTATGAGGGTTTCAATCAGCCCCAGCATTTT. The chain uses TRBV19 and TRBJ1-5; no clear D. Germline V gene data show CDR1 as LNHDA and CDR2 as SQIVND (reference sequence). This CDR3 spans 13 amino acids. The V end lost 8 bases, the J end lost 3 bases, and 11 bases lay between the germline ends.

This chain joins TRBV7-2 and TRBJ1-2; tentative D call: TRBD1 (5 bases). The germline V gene has CDR1 SGHTA and CDR2 FQGNSA. Trimming removed 5 bases from V and 5 bases from J, with 15 bases in between. The CDR3 is 14 amino acids. DNA of the CDR3: TGTGCCAGCAGCCCCTACAGGTTAGAGTATGGCTACACCTTC. Translation: CASSPYRLEYGYTF.

The chain is built from TRBV9 and TRBJ2-2; D might be TRBD1 (5 bases). Germline V gene data show CDR1 as SGDLS and CDR2 as YYNGEE. There are 15 residues in the CDR3. V shed 1 base and J shed 0 bases, with 7 bases lying between them. Here the CDR3 reads CASSVQGTNTGELFF. CDR3 nucleotides: TGTGCCAGCAGCGTACAGGGTACGAACACCGGGGAGCTGTTTTTT.

The J gene is TRBJ2-5, the V gene TRBV7-2, with TRBD1 as a possible D gene (6 bases). TRBJ2-7 explains the end of the DNA better; the J call may be wrong. The length of the CDR3 is 14 residues. Per germline, CDR1 SGHTA and CDR2 FQGNSA. CDR3 bases: TGTGCCAGCAGCATCCGGGACATTGCCTACGAGCAGTACTTC. As protein: CASSIRDIAYEQYF.

This sequence joins TRBV5-1 and TRBJ2-3, with unresolved D. V shed 3 bases and J shed 4 bases, with 12 bases lying between them. The CDR3 is made up of 14 amino acids. Germline CDR1 is SGHRS and CDR2 is YFSETQ. The CDR3 is CASSSSGRPDTQYF. The CDR3, as DNA: TGCGCCAGCAGCTCCTCTGGGCGCCCAGATACGCAGTATTTT.

This chain uses TRBV7-6 with TRBJ1-6, with 9 bases lining up with TRBD1. From germline, CDR1 is SGHVS and CDR2 FNYEAQ. The CDR3 runs 16 residues. V lost 6 bases to trimming and J lost 10 bases; unmatched junction nucleotides: 13. CDR3 nucleotide sequence: TGTGCCAGCAGTGTTAATTTCGACAGGGGGGGATCACCCCTCCACTTT. Encoded protein: CASSVNFDRGGSPLHF.

J is TRBJ1-5 and V is TRBV5-6; tentatively, D is TRBD1 (5 bases). The germline V and J ends were trimmed by 0 bases and 0 bases, with 13 bases remaining between them. This CDR3 region has 17 residues. Germline-derived CDR1 and CDR2 are SGHDT and YYEEEE. The CDR3 coding sequence is TGTGCCAGCAGCTTGGCCGAGACAGTCAATAGCAATCAGCCCCAGCATTTT. Amino acids: CASSLAETVNSNQPQHF. Variable domain in full (rest from reference TRBV5-6 and TRBJ1-5): DAGVTQSPTHLIKTRGQQVTLRCSPKSGHDTVSWYQQALGQGPQFIFQYYEEEERQRGNFPDRFSGHQFPNYSSELNVNALLLGDSALYLCASSLAETVNSNQPQHFGDGTRLSIL.

V usage is TRBV7-9 and J usage is TRBJ1-2; D gene unclear. Trimming removed 4 bases from V and 0 bases from J, with 15 bases in between. The CDR3 sequence is 16 residues long. CDR1 is SEHNR and CDR2 is FQNEAQ in the germline V gene (reference sequence). The DNA for the CDR3 is TGTGCCAGCAGCTCCAGATACAGAACTTCTAACTATGGCTACACCTTC. This encodes CASSSRYRTSNYGYTF. The full variable domain, in which reference TRBV7-9 and TRBJ1-2 provide the parts outside the CDR3, is DTGVSQNPRHKITKRGQNVTFRCDPISEHNRLYWYRQTLGQGPEFLTYFQNEAQLEKSRLLSDRFSAERPKGSFSTLEIQRTEQGDSAMYLCASSSRYRTSNYGYTFGSGTRLTVV.

Here the CDR3 DNA reads TGCAGCGTTGACTCGTCGGTTCTCACAGATACGCAGTATTTT. This codes for CSVDSSVLTDTQYF. This chain links TRBV29-1 with TRBJ2-3; D gene uncertain. Germline CDR1 reads SQVTM; CDR2 reads ANQGSEA. CDR3 length: 14 residues. V lost 3 bases and J lost 2, with 12 bases in between.

The V and J genes are TRBV7-2 and TRBJ2-2; TRBD2 might be the D (6 bases). The CDR3 is 15 residues long. Germline CDR1 SGHTA, CDR2 FQGNSA. V gave up 5 bases and J gave up 4 bases, with 14 bases separating them. In DNA, the CDR3 is TGTGCCAGCAGCGGAGGGACGTCGGGCACCGGGGAGCTGTTTTTT. This encodes CASSGGTSGTGELFF.